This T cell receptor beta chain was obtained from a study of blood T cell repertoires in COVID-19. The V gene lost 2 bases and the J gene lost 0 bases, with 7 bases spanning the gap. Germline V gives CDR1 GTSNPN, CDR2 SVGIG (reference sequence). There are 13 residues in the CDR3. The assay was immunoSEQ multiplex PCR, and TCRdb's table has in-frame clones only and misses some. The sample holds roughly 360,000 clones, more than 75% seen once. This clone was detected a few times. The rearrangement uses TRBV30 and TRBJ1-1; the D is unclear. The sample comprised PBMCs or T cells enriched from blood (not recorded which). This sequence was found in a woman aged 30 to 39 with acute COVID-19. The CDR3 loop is CAWSNRLNTEAFF. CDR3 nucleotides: TGTGCCTGGAGTAACAGACTGAACACTGAAGCTTTCTTT.